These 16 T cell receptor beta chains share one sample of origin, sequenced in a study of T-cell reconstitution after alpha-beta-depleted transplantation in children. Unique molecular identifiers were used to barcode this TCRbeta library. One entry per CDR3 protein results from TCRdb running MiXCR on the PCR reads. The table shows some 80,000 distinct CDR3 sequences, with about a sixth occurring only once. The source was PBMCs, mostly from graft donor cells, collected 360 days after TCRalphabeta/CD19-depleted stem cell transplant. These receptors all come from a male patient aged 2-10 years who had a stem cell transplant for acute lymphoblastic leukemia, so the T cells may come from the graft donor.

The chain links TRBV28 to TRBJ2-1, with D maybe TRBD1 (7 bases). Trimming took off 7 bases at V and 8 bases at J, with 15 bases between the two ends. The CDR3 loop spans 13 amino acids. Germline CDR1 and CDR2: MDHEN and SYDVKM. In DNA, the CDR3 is TGTGCCAGCAAAGGAGGGGGCTGGGATGAGCAGTTCTTC. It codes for CASKGGGWDEQFF.

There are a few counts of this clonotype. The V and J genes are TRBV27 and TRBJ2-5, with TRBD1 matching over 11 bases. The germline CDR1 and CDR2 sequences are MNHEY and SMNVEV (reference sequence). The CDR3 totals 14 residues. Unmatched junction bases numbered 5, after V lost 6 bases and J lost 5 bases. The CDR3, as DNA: TGTGCCAGCAGCCGGACAGGGGGCCGGGAGACCCAGTACTTC. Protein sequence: CASSRTGGRETQYF.

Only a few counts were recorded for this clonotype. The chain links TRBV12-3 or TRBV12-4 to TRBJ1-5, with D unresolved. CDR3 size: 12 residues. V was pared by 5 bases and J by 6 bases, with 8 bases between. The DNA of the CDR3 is TGTGCCAGCAGTGGGAAAAGTCAGCCCCAGCATTTT. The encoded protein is CASSGKSQPQHF.

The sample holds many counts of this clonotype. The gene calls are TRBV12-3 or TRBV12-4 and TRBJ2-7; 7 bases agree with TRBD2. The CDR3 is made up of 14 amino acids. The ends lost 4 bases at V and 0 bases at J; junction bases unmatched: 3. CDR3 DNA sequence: TGTGCCAGCAGTTGGGCGGGAGACTCCTACGAGCAGTACTTC. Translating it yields CASSWAGDSYEQYF.

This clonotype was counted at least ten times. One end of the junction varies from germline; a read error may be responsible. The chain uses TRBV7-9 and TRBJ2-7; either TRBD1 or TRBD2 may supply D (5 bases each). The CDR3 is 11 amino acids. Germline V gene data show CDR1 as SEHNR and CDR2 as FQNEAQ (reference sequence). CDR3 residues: CASSLGDRRAF. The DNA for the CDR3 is TGTGCCAGCAGCTTAGGGGACCGACGAGCGTTC.

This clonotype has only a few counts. CDR3 DNA sequence: TGTGCCAGCAGTCCCCCGGGACAGGGTTACAATGAGCAGTTCTTC. This codes for CASSPPGQGYNEQFF. V gene TRBV6-2 or TRBV6-3 combines with J gene TRBJ2-1, with 9 bases matching TRBD1. The V gene end was trimmed by 5 bases and the J gene end by 4 bases; junction bases not matched to a gene: 6. Germline CDR1 MNHEY, CDR2 SVGEGT. The CDR3 runs 15 residues.

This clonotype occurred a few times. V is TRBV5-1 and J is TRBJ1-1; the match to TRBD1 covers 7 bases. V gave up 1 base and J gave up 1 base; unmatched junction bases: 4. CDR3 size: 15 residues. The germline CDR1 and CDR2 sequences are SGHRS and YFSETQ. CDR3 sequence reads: CASSLWAGGNTEAFF. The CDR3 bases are TGCGCCAGCAGCTTGTGGGCAGGGGGGAACACTGAAGCTTTCTTT.

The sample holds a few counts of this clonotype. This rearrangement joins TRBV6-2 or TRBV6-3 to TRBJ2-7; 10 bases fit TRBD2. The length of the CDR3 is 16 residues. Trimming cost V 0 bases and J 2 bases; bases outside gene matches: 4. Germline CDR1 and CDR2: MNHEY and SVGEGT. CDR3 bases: TGTGCCAGCAGTTACTCGGGGGGGACTAGCGCCTACGAGCAGTACTTC. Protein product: CASSYSGGTSAYEQYF.

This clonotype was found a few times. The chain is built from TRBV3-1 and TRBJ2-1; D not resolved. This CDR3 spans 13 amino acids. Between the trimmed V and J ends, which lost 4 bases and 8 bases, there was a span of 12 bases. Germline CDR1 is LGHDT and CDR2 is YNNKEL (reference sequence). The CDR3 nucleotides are TGTGCCAGCAGCCGAGCCACCAGCGATGAGCAGTTCTTC. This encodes CASSRATSDEQFF.

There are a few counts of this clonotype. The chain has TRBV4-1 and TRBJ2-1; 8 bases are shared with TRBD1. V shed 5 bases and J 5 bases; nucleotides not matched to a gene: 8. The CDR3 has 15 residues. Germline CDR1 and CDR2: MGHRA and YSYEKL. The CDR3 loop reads CASSTRDRYNNEQFF. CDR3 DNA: TGCGCCAGCAGCACCCGGGACAGGTACAACAATGAGCAGTTCTTC.

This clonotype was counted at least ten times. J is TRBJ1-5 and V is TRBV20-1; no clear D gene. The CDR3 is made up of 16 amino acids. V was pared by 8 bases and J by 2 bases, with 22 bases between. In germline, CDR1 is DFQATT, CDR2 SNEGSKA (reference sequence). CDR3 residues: CSSSVGPGLGNQPQHF. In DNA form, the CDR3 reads TGCAGTTCCTCCGTAGGACCGGGCTTGGGCAATCAGCCCCAGCATTTT.

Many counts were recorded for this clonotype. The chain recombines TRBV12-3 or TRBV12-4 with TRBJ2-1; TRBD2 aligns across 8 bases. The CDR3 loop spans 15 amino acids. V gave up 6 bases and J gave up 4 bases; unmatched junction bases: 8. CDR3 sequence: CASSLSGSRYNEQFF. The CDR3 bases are TGTGCCAGCAGCTTAAGCGGGAGTAGGTACAATGAGCAGTTCTTC.

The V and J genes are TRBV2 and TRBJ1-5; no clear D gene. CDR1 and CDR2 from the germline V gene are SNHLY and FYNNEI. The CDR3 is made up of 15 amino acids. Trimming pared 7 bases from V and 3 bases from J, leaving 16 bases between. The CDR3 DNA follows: TGTGCCAGCACCGGTGGCACTGAGACCAATCAGCCCCAGCATTTT. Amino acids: CASTGGTETNQPQHF.

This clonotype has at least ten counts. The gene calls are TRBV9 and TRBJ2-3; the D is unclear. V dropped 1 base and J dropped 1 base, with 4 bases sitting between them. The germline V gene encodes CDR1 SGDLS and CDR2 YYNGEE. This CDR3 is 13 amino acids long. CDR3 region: CASSVLGTDTQYF. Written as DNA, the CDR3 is TGTGCCAGCAGCGTACTCGGCACAGATACGCAGTATTTT.

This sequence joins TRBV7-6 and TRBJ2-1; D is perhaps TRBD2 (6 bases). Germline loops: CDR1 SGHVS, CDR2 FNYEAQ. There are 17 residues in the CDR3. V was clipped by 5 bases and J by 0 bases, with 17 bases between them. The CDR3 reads CASSRPADGSSYNEQFF. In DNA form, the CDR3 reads TGTGCCAGCAGCCGCCCGGCTGACGGGAGCTCCTACAATGAGCAGTTCTTC.

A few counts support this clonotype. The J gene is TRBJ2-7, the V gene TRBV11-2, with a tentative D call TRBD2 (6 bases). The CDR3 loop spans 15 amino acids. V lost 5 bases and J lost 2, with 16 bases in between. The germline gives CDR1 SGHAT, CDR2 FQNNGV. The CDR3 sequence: CASSQKASAPYEQYF. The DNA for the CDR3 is TGTGCCAGCAGCCAGAAGGCTAGCGCTCCCTACGAGCAGTACTTC.